Each of the 14 T cell receptor beta chains below was sequenced from the same sample in a study of T cell responses to AZD1222 COVID-19 vaccine. Some clones are missing from TCRdb's copy, which holds only in-frame ones; the method was immunoSEQ multiplex PCR. The data show some 150,000 clones, with 70% to 90% seen just once and roughly 16% held by the top ten. The specimen was peripheral blood, collected on day 0 of AZD1222 vaccination. These receptors originate from an adult in good health.

The gene calls are TRBV2 and TRBJ1-6, with TRBD1 identical over 7 bases. V lost 5 bases, J lost 7 bases, and 8 bases stayed unmatched. CDR1 is SNHLY, CDR2 FYNNEI, per germline. There are 15 residues in the CDR3. CDR3 protein: CASSSRGTENSPLHF. CDR3 in DNA: TGTGCCAGCAGTTCCCGCGGGACAGAAAATTCACCCCTCCACTTT.

The gene calls are TRBV6-5 and TRBJ2-2; D possibly matches TRBD1 or TRBD2 (5 bases each). The CDR3 loop spans 16 amino acids. Trimming stripped 4 bases from V and 5 bases from J, with 17 bases between. Germline CDR1 and CDR2: MNHEY and SVGAGI. The CDR3 DNA sequence: TGTGCCAGCAGTTTCAAGACAGTCACGGGGACCGGGGAGCTGTTTTTT. It specifies CASSFKTVTGTGELFF.

In its sample, this clone was seen a few times. The chain recombines TRBV7-2 with TRBJ2-3; 7 nucleotides match TRBD2. Germline lookup yields CDR1 SGHTA and CDR2 FQGNSA. This CDR3 comprises 15 residues. Trimming removed 6 bases from V and 6 bases from J; junction bases left unmatched: 12. For the CDR3, the DNA is TGTGCCAGCAGTACCAGGAGCGGGGAGGGGGATACGCAGTATTTT. Its translation is CASSTRSGEGDTQYF.

The CDR3: CASSFRDRASYEQYF. DNA for the CDR3: TGTGCCAGCAGTTTCCGGGACAGGGCCTCCTACGAGCAGTACTTC. The chain links TRBV28 to TRBJ2-7; TRBD1 matches at 9 bases. The CDR3 consists of 15 residues. The V gene's germline CDR1 is MDHEN and CDR2 SYDVKM. Losses at the gene ends were 3 bases for V and 0 bases for J; bases not matched to a gene: 3.

The V gene is TRBV7-9, the J gene TRBJ2-2, with 10 bases aligning to TRBD2. V was pared by 8 bases and J by 0 bases, with 6 bases of the junction left unmatched. Germline CDR1 and CDR2: SEHNR and FQNEAQ (reference sequence). This CDR3 region has 16 residues. CDR3 sequence: CASLAGGTSNTGELFF. CDR3 DNA: TGTGCCAGCTTAGCGGGGGGTACCTCGAACACCGGGGAGCTGTTTTTT.

The J gene is TRBJ2-1, the V gene TRBV5-1; the D gene is possibly TRBD2 (6 bases). Trimming took off 3 bases at V and 5 bases at J, with 18 bases between the two ends. CDR3 size: 16 residues. CDR1 and CDR2 (germline): SGHRS, YFSETQ. The CDR3 sequence: CASSYRTAGSNNEQFF. The CDR3, as DNA: TGCGCCAGCAGCTATCGAACTGCGGGGAGTAACAATGAGCAGTTCTTC.

The chain combines TRBV19 with TRBJ1-1; no clear D. The germline V gene encodes CDR1 LNHDA and CDR2 SQIVND (reference sequence). The CDR3 has 13 amino acids. V lost 3 bases and J 1 base, leaving 6 bases between the germline ends. CDR3 sequence (DNA): TGTGCCAGTAGTATTGAGGAGAACACTGAAGCTTTCTTT. Residues: CASSIEENTEAFF.

This clone was seen just once. The rearrangement links TRBV4-1 to TRBJ2-1; 9 nucleotides line up with TRBD1. The junction had 3 bases not matched to a gene; V was cut back by 1 base and J by 5 bases. The germline V gene has CDR1 MGHRA and CDR2 YSYEKL. The length of the CDR3 is 15 residues. CDR3 in DNA: TGCGCCAGCAGCCAAGTGGGACAGGGAGACAATGAGCAGTTCTTC. Translated, it gives CASSQVGQGDNEQFF.

The count of this clone is one. The V gene is TRBV7-2, the J gene TRBJ1-2; 10 bases are a match to TRBD1. This CDR3 is built from 16 residues. V shed 1 base and J 5 bases; nucleotides not matched to a gene: 7. The germline V gene encodes CDR1 SGHTA and CDR2 FQGNSA. The CDR3 spells CASSLEFTGQGYGYTF. In nucleotides, the CDR3 is TGTGCCAGCAGCTTAGAATTTACGGGACAGGGGTATGGCTACACCTTC.

The V and J genes are TRBV27 and TRBJ1-1; D is possibly TRBD1 (5 bases). The V end lost 4 bases, the J end lost 7 bases, and 10 bases lay between the germline ends. Looked up from germline, CDR1 is MNHEY and CDR2 is SMNVEV (reference sequence). The CDR3 has 12 amino acids. CDR3 bases: TGTGCCAGCAGTTACCTTGGGGGTGAAGCTTTCTTT. This codes for CASSYLGGEAFF.

There are a few counts of this clone. CDR3 sequence (DNA): TGTGCCAGCAGTGGCCCCGGACAGGGGCTATTCTACGAGCAGTACTTC. It is translated as CASSGPGQGLFYEQYF. This chain links TRBV25-1 with TRBJ2-7, with 9 bases identical to TRBD1. The CDR3 has 16 residues. Germline lookup yields CDR1 MGHDK and CDR2 SYGVNS. V lost 4 bases, J lost 3 bases, and 10 bases stayed unmatched.

The gene calls are TRBV3-1 (or the pseudogene TRBV3-2) and TRBJ1-4; D gene uncertain. Trimming pared 4 bases from V and 9 bases from J, leaving 12 bases between. This CDR3 contains 13 residues. The germline gives CDR1 LGHDT, CDR2 YNNKEL (reference sequence). The CDR3 DNA reads TGTGCCAGCAGCCCCCGAACGAGGCAAAAACTGTTTTTT. Protein product: CASSPRTRQKLFF.

The chain couples TRBV6-5 to TRBJ2-3, with D perhaps TRBD2 (6 bases). The germline CDR1 and CDR2 sequences are MNHEY and SVGAGI. Deletions cut 3 bases from V and 6 bases from J, with 10 bases between. This CDR3 is 13 amino acids long. CDR3: CASSYVGGDTQYF. The DNA for the CDR3 is TGTGCCAGCAGTTATGTCGGGGGTGATACGCAGTATTTT.

The rearrangement uses TRBV2 and TRBJ1-2, with 9 positions matching TRBD1. CDR3 length equals 16 residues. V shed 4 bases and J 4 bases; nucleotides not matched to a gene: 10. Germline loops: CDR1 SNHLY, CDR2 FYNNEI. CDR3 sequence (DNA): TGTGCCAGCAGTGCCAGGGGACAGGGCGGGCCCTATGGCTACACCTTC. It yields the protein CASSARGQGGPYGYTF.